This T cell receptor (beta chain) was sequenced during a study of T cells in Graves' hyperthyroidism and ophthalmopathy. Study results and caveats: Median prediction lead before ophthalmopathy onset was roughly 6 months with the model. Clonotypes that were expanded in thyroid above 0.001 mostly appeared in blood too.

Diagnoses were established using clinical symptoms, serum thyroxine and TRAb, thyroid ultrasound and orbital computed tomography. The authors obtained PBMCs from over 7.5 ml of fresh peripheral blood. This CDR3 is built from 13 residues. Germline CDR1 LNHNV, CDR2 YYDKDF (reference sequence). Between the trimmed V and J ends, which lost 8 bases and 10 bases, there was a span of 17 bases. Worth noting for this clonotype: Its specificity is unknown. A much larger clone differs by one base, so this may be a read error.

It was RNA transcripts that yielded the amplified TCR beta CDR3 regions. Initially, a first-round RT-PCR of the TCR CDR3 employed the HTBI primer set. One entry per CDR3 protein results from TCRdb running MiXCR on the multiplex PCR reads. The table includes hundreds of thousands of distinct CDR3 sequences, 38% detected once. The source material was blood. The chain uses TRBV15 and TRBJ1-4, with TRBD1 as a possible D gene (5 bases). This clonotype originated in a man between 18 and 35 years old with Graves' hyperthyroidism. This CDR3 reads CATGGRLYGKLFF. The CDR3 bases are TGTGCCACCGGGGGGAGGTTGTATGGAAAACTGTTTTTT.